The clone carrying this TCR beta chain was picked up a small number of times. The data derive from a study of cytomegalovirus exposure and HLA in healthy donors. Use of 60 Vbeta and 13 Jbeta primers characterized the PCR. Method: immunoSEQ multiplex PCR; TCRdb's copy keeps in-frame clones and lacks some. Of some 140,000 clones in the sample, around four fifths were seen once. Sequencing was performed on PBMCs. This sequence was found in a woman aged 40 to 55 in good health and CMV-seronegative.

CDR3 loop: CASSFKGTGHNEKLFF. CDR3 in DNA: TGTGCCAGCAGCTTCAAGGGGACAGGGCATAATGAAAAACTGTTTTTT. The chain is built from TRBV5-6 and TRBJ1-4, with 9 bases identical to TRBD1. Trimming at V came to 2 bases and at J to 4 bases, leaving 6 bases not matched to a gene. CDR1 SGHDT and CDR2 YYEEEE come from the germline V gene. The CDR3 spans 16 residues.